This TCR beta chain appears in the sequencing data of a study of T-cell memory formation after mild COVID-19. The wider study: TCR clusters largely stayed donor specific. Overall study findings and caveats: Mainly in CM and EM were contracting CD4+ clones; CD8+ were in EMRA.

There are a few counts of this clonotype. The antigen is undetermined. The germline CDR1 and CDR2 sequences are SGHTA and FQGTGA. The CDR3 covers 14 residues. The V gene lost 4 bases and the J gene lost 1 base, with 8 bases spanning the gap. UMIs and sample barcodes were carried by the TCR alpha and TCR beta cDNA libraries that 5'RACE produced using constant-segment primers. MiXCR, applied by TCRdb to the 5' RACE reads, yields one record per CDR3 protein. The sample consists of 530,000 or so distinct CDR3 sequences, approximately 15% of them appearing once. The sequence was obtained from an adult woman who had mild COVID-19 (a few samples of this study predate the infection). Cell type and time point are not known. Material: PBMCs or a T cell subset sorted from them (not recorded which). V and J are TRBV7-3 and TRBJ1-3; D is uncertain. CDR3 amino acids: CASSSRTSGNTIYF. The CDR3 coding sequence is TGTGCCAGCAGCTCTCGGACTTCTGGAAACACCATATATTTT.